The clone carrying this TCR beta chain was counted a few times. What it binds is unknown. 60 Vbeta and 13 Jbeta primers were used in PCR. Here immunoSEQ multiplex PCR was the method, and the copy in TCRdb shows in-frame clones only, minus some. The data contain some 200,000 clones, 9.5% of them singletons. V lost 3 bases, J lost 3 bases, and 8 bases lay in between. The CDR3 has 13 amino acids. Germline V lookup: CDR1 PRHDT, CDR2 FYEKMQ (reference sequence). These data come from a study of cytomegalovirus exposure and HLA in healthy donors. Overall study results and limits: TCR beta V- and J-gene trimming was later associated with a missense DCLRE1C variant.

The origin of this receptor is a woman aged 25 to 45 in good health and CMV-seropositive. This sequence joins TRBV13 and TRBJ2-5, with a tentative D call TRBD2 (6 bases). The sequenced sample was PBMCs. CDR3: CASSFGGEETQYF. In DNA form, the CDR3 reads TGTGCCAGCAGCTTTGGAGGGGAAGAGACCCAGTACTTC.